The entry that follows covers one T cell receptor beta chain sequence. No antigen is known for it. These data originate in a study of cytomegalovirus exposure and HLA in healthy donors. For the study at large: Genotyping showed 81% of some 400 donors falling in the Caucasian-associated ancestry cluster. Study conclusions and caveats: The study reported that TCR beta sequences accurately predicted HLA-A and HLA-B alleles in most subjects.

Germline lookup yields CDR1 LNHDA and CDR2 SQIVND (reference sequence). CDR3 length: 13 amino acids. V lost 5 bases, J lost 3 bases, and 3 bases stayed unmatched. The PCR was carried out with 60 Vbeta primers and 13 Jbeta primers. Authors' data handling: Later reanalysis found about 80 million unique TCR beta chains, around 10 million of them shared. TCRdb keeps only in-frame clones here, not all; method: immunoSEQ multiplex PCR. That table gives V, J and clone size, and the DNA gave D and trimming. Among 150,000 to 200,000 clones listed, approximately 78% were seen once. This TCR came from a woman under 30 in good health and CMV-seronegative. The sample comprised PBMCs. The chain links TRBV19 to TRBJ2-5, with TRBD2 matching over 7 bases. Written as DNA, the CDR3 is TGTGCCAGTAGTCCGACTAGCAAAGAGACCCAGTACTTC. Translation gives CASSPTSKETQYF.